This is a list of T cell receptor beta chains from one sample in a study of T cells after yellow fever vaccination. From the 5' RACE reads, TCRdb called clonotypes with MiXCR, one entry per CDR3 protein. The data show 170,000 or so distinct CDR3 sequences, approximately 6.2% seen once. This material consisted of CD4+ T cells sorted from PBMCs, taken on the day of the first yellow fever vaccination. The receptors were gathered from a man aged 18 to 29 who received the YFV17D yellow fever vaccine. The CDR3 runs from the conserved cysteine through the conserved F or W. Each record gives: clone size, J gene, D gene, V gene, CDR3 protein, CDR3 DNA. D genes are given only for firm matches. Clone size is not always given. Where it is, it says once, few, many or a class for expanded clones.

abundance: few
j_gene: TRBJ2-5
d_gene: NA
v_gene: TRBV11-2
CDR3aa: CASRSVGGETQYF
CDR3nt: TGTGCCAGCCGAAGTGTAGGGGGGGAGACCCAGTACTTC

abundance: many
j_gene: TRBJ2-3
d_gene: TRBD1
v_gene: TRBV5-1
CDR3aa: CASSFSLQGGDTQYF
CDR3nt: TGCGCCAGCAGCTTTTCCCTACAGGGGGGAGATACGCAGTATTTT

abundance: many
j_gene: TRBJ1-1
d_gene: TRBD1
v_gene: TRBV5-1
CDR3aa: CASSWDRGGTEAFF
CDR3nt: TGCGCCAGCAGCTGGGACAGGGGTGGAACTGAAGCTTTCTTT

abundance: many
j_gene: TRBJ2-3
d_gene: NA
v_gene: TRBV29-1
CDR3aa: CSVEVQGGTDTQYF
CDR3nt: TGCAGCGTTGAAGTGCAAGGGGGGACAGATACGCAGTATTTT

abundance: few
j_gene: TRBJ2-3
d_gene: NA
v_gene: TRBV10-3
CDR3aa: CAIRERDTQYF
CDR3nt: TGTGCCATCAGGGAGAGGGATACGCAGTATTTT

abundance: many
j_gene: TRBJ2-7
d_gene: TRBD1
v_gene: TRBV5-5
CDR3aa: CASSLGQGGLYEQYF
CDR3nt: TGTGCCAGCAGCCTGGGACAGGGGGGACTCTACGAGCAGTACTTC

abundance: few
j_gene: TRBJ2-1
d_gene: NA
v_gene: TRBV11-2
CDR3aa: CASSFADRLQFF
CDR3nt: TGTGCCAGCAGCTTCGCGGACCGTCTGCAGTTCTTC

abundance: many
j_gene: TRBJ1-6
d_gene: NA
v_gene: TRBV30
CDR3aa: CAWSVGILNSPLHF
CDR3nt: TGTGCCTGGAGTGTTGGGATCCTTAATTCACCCCTCCACTTT

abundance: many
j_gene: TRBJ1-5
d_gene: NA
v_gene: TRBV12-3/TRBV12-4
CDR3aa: CASSFGRQGNQPQHF
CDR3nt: TGTGCCAGCAGTTTTGGTCGACAGGGCAATCAGCCCCAGCATTTT

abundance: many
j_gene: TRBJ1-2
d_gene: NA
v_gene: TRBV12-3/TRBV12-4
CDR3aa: CASSEQGGYTF
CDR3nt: TGTGCCAGCAGTGAACAGGGTGGCTACACCTTC

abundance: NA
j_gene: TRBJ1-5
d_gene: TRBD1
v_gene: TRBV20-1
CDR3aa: CSAREGTGGNQPQHF
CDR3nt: TGCAGTGCTAGAGAGGGGACAGGGGGCAATCAGCCCCAGCATTTT